This TCR beta chain was observed in a study of PD-1 blockade in classical Hodgkin lymphoma. Time point indicated: cycle 4 day 1 (C4D1), after less than seven weeks of nivolumab. Every single patient, without exception, relapsed after autologous stem cell transplantation, and brentuximab vedotin exposure varied. Produced via immunoSEQ multiplex PCR; TCRdb's table is partial and in-frame only. The sample lists about 50,000 clones; nearly 90% were seen once. The sequence was collected from a human donor with classical Hodgkin lymphoma. Specimen: peripheral blood mononuclear cells (PBMCs), collected before the fourth cycle of nivolumab.

In DNA form, the CDR3 reads TGCGCCAGCAGCTTGGGCGGGATTGAAGCTTTCTTT. Residues: CASSLGGIEAFF. This chain links TRBV5-1 with TRBJ1-1; D is unresolved. Germline CDR1 is SGHRS and CDR2 is YFSETQ. This CDR3 contains 12 residues. The ends were cut back, 0 bases at V and 7 bases at J, with 7 bases in the middle.